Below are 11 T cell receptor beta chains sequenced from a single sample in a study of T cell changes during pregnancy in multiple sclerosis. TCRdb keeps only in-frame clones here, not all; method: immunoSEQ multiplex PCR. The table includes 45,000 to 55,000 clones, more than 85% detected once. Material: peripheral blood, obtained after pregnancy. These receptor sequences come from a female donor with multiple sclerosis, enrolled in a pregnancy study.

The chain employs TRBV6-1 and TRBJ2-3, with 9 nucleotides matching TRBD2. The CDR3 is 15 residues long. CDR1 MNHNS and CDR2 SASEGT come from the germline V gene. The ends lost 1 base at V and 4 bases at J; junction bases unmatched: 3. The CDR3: CASSEGASGADTQYF. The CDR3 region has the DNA TGTGCCAGCAGTGAAGGGGCTAGCGGGGCAGATACGCAGTATTTT.

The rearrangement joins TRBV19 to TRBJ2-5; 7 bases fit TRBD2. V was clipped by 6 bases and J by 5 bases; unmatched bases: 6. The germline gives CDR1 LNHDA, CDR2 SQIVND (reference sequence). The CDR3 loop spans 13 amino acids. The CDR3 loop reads CASSAGVRETQYF. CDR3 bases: TGTGCCAGTAGCGCGGGGGTTCGGGAGACCCAGTACTTC.

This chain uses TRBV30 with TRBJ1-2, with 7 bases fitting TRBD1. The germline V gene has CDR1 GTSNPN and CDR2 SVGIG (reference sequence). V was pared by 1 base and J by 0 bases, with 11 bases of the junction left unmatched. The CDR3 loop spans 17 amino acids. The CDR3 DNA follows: TGTGCCTGGAGTGCTTTACCGGGACAGCTAGCTAACTATGGCTACACCTTC. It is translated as CAWSALPGQLANYGYTF.

CDR3 DNA sequence: TGTGCCAGCAGCTTCCCCCGGGGGACAGGGCGGGTAAACACTGAAGCTTTCTTT. It is translated as CASSFPRGTGRVNTEAFF. The V gene is TRBV7-9, the J gene TRBJ1-1, with 9 nucleotides matching TRBD1. CDR1 is SEHNR and CDR2 is FQNEAQ in the germline V gene (reference sequence). CDR3 size: 18 residues. The trim removed 3 bases at V and 2 bases at J, leaving 13 bases unmatched.

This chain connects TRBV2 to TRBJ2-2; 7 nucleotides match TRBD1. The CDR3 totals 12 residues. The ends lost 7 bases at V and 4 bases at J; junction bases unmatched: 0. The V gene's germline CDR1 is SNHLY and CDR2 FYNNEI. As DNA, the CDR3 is TGTGCCAGCAACAGGGGCACCGGGGAGCTGTTTTTT. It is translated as CASNRGTGELFF.

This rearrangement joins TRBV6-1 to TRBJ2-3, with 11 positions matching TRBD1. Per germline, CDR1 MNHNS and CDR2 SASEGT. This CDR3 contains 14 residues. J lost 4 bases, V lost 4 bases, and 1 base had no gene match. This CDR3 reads CASSGTGGADTQYF. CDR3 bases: TGTGCCAGCAGTGGGACAGGGGGCGCAGATACGCAGTATTTT.

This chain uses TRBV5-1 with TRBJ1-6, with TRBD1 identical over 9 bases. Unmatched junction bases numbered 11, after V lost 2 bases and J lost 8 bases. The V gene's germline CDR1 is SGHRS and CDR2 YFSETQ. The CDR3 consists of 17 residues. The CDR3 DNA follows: TGCGCCAGCAGCTTAAATGACAGGGGGGCAGGGGATTCACCCCTCCACTTT. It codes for CASSLNDRGAGDSPLHF.

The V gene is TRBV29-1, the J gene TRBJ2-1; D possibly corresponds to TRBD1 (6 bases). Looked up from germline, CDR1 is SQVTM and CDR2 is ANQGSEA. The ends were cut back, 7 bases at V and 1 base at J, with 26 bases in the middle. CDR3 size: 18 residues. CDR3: CSAQKRATTGWSYNEQFF. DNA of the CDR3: TGCAGCGCCCAGAAGAGGGCCACTACAGGGTGGTCCTACAATGAGCAGTTCTTC.

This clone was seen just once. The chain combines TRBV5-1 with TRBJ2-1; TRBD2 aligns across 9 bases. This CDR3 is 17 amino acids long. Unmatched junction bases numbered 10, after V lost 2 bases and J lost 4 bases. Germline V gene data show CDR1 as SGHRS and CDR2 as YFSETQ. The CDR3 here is CASSFLRGGVLYNEQFF. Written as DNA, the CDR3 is TGCGCCAGCAGCTTCCTGCGGGGGGGTGTCCTATACAATGAGCAGTTCTTC.

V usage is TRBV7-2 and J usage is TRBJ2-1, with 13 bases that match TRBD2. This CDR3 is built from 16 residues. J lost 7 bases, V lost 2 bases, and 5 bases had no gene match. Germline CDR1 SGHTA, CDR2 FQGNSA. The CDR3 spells CASSLTSGGAGNEQFF. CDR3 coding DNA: TGTGCCAGCAGCTTAACTAGCGGGGGGGCGGGTAATGAGCAGTTCTTC.

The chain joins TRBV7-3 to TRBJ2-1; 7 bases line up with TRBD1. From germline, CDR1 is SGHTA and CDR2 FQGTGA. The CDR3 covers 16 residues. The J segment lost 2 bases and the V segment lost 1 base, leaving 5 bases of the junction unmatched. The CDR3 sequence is CASSLNSGQTYNEQFF. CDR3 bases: TGTGCCAGCAGCTTAAATTCGGGACAGACCTACAATGAGCAGTTCTTC.